The 24 T cell receptor beta chains in this list originate from one sample, sequenced in a study of vaccination and CD4 T cells after COVID-19 (dated 2022 in TCRdb). These receptors have no known antigen. Sample treatment or condition, as interpreted from the label and publication: approximately nine-day PBMC culture with coronavirus spike peptide pools or control peptides (ViraFEST assay). The method behind the library was PCR. The sequencer was an Illumina iSeq 100. DNA from cultured CD4+ T cells underwent TCR sequencing with the Oncomine TCR Beta short-read assay at the Johns Hopkins FTIC core. TCRdb took the public reads, trimmed them with fastp at Q25, ran MiXCR for clone calling and kept in-frame beta chains. Rows are combined by CDR3 protein, so each entry shows the most common genes and DNA. The sample has some 17,000 distinct CDR3 sequences on record, roughly 59% of them singletons. Roughly 5% of the sample belongs to the ten largest clones.

This specimen was CD4+ T cells from blood, cultured in vitro, taken after SARS-CoV-2 vaccination. Receptors originate from a human donor who had recovered from COVID-19.

This clonotype has just a few counts. The V gene is TRBV6-5, the J gene TRBJ1-5; TRBD1 agrees at 11 bases. Per the germline V gene, CDR1 is MNHEY and CDR2 is SVGAGI. This CDR3 is 16 amino acids long. Trimming cost V 3 bases and J 6 bases; bases outside gene matches: 7. DNA of the CDR3: TGTGCCAGCAGTTATCTTCCGGGACAGGGGGGTCAGCCCCAGCATTTT. Translated, it gives CASSYLPGQGGQPQHF.

This clonotype was counted only a few times. This sequence joins TRBV6-2 or TRBV6-3 and TRBJ2-3; 9 nucleotides align to TRBD2. V shed 9 bases and J 0 bases; nucleotides not matched to a gene: 4. CDR3 length: 14 residues. Germline values: CDR1 MNHEY, CDR2 SVGEGT. The CDR3 DNA is TGTGCCAGTTGGACTAGCGAGAGCACAGATACGCAGTATTTT. This codes for CASWTSESTDTQYF.

This chain uses TRBV7-7 with TRBJ2-1; 7 bases match TRBD2. Germline V gene sequence: CDR1 SSHAT, CDR2 FNYEAQ (reference sequence). The CDR3 has 15 residues. Germline trimming cut 5 bases from V and 8 bases from J; bases unmatched to any gene: 12. The CDR3 loop reads CASSPGHGGKDEQFF. The CDR3 coding sequence is TGTGCCAGCAGCCCTGGCCACGGGGGGAAGGATGAGCAGTTCTTC.

This clonotype has a handful of counts. The chain has TRBV2 and TRBJ2-7; D possibly corresponds to TRBD2 (6 bases). This CDR3 is built from 14 residues. Germline V lookup: CDR1 SNHLY, CDR2 FYNNEI. Trimming left V 6 bases short and J 3 bases short, with 15 bases between. The chain's CDR3 is CASSHSGGFYEQYF. CDR3 nucleotide sequence: TGTGCCAGCAGCCATAGCGGTGGATTCTACGAGCAGTACTTC.

V is TRBV2 and J is TRBJ1-1; no firm D call. Trimming removed 5 bases at V and 0 bases at J, with 7 bases between. There are 13 residues in the CDR3. Looked up from germline, CDR1 is SNHLY and CDR2 is FYNNEI. CDR3 protein: CASSTSLNTEAFF. The CDR3, as DNA: TGTGCCAGCAGTACTTCTCTGAACACTGAAGCTTTCTTT.

A few counts support this clonotype. The chain employs TRBV19 and TRBJ1-2; perhaps TRBD1 as D (6 bases). Trimming removed 4 bases at V and 7 bases at J, with 16 bases between. CDR1 is LNHDA and CDR2 is SQIVND in the germline V gene (reference sequence). CDR3 length: 14 amino acids. CDR3 nucleotides: TGTGCCAGTAGTACAACCCAGGGGCAGGGTGGCTACACCTTC. Its translation is CASSTTQGQGGYTF.

This chain joins TRBV20-1 and TRBJ2-5; TRBD2 aligns across 12 bases. Germline V lookup: CDR1 DFQATT, CDR2 SNEGSKA (reference sequence). This CDR3 contains 15 residues. With V trimmed by 4 bases and J by 4 bases, 7 bases remained unmatched. This chain's CDR3 is CSATRLAGAGETQYF. The CDR3 DNA sequence: TGCAGTGCTACGCGACTAGCGGGGGCGGGAGAGACCCAGTACTTC.

This clonotype was detected only a few times. The rearrangement uses TRBV6-2 or TRBV6-3 and TRBJ1-1; D gene ambiguous. Germline loops: CDR1 MNHEY, CDR2 SVGEGT. This CDR3 comprises 14 residues. V was trimmed by 0 bases and J by 4 bases, leaving 9 bases between them. The CDR3 is CASSYSGIGTEAFF. CDR3 nucleotide sequence: TGTGCCAGCAGTTACTCAGGGATAGGCACTGAAGCTTTCTTT.

This clonotype was observed a few times. This rearrangement joins TRBV7-2 to TRBJ2-5; D remains unclear. The V end lost 1 base, the J end lost 5 bases, and 11 bases lay between the germline ends. CDR1 SGHTA and CDR2 FQGNSA come from the germline V gene. CDR3 size: 14 residues. The CDR3 DNA follows: TGTGCCAGCAGCTTAGACGTTAGCCGGGAGACCCAGTACTTC. Its protein product is CASSLDVSRETQYF.

This sequence joins TRBV10-3 and TRBJ1-6; D perhaps matches TRBD1 (5 bases). The CDR3 is 15 amino acids. Germline V lookup: CDR1 ENHRY, CDR2 SYGVKD. V was cut by 11 bases and J by 5 bases, with 19 bases left in between. The DNA of the CDR3 is TGTGCCTCCGGAACCCAGGGATCCGATAATTCACCCCTCCACTTT. As protein: CASGTQGSDNSPLHF.

This clonotype showed up just a few times. The rearrangement uses TRBV10-3 and TRBJ1-1; D is uncertain. The CDR3 is 12 amino acids. Trimming removed 4 bases at V and 0 bases at J, with 3 bases between. Germline V gives CDR1 ENHRY, CDR2 SYGVKD. CDR3 residues: CAISVMNTEAFF. CDR3 nucleotides: TGTGCCATCAGTGTCATGAACACTGAAGCTTTCTTT.

The J gene is TRBJ2-2, the V gene TRBV27; 9 bases map to TRBD1. Germline trimming cut 5 bases from V and 8 bases from J; bases unmatched to any gene: 9. The CDR3 has 15 residues. Germline V gene sequence: CDR1 MNHEY, CDR2 SMNVEV (reference sequence). CDR3 nucleotides: TGTGCCAGCAGTCACCACGGACAGGGGAGGGGGGAGCTGTTTTTT. It codes for CASSHHGQGRGELFF.

This clonotype was counted only a few times. The V and J genes are TRBV20-1 and TRBJ2-3; 10 nucleotides align to TRBD2. Per germline, CDR1 DFQATT and CDR2 SNEGSKA (reference sequence). The CDR3 runs to 15 residues. V shed 6 bases and J 3 bases; nucleotides not matched to a gene: 9. The CDR3 nucleotides are TGCAGTGCGCGACCTAGCGGGAGAGGGACAGATACGCAGTATTTT. Residues: CSARPSGRGTDTQYF.

CDR3 DNA: TGTGCCAGCAGTGACCCCCAAGGGGTTGGTAATCAGCCCCAGCATTTT. Its protein is CASSDPQGVGNQPQHF. The rearrangement links TRBV2 to TRBJ1-5; D might be TRBD1 (5 bases). V lost 3 bases and J lost 4, with 16 bases in between. Per germline, CDR1 SNHLY and CDR2 FYNNEI. CDR3 size: 16 residues.

The rearrangement joins TRBV27 to TRBJ1-1; 9 nucleotides align to TRBD1. This CDR3 is 14 amino acids long. V lost 6 bases to trimming and J lost 7 bases; unmatched junction nucleotides: 9. CDR1 and CDR2 from the germline V gene are MNHEY and SMNVEV (reference sequence). The CDR3 here is CASSQQGAIREAFF. The CDR3 DNA follows: TGTGCCAGCAGCCAACAGGGGGCGATACGTGAAGCTTTCTTT.

The chain couples TRBV18 to TRBJ2-1; 7 bases are a match to TRBD2. Trimming at V came to 11 bases and at J to 9 bases, leaving 13 bases not matched to a gene. The CDR3 length is 13 residues. The germline gives CDR1 KGHSH, CDR2 LQKENI. CDR3 sequence reads: CASAASGGVEQFF. CDR3 sequence (DNA): TGTGCCTCCGCGGCTAGCGGAGGGGTTGAGCAGTTCTTC.

V gene TRBV7-2 combines with J gene TRBJ2-3, with D unclear. CDR1 is SGHTA and CDR2 is FQGNSA in the germline V gene. The CDR3 is made up of 15 amino acids. Trimming removed 3 bases from V and 0 bases from J, with 10 bases in between. CDR3: CASSFSGPSTDTQYF. The CDR3, as DNA: TGTGCCAGCAGCTTTTCCGGACCGAGCACAGATACGCAGTATTTT.

The rearrangement links TRBV5-1 to TRBJ1-2; maybe TRBD1 (5 bases). CDR1 is SGHRS, CDR2 YFSETQ, per germline. CDR3 length equals 14 residues. Trimming took 0 bases from V and 8 from J, leaving 14 bases between them. In nucleotides, the CDR3 is TGCGCCAGCAGCTTGGAGGGGTATGAGGTCGGCTACACCTTC. This encodes CASSLEGYEVGYTF.

As regards this clonotype: At one of its ends the junction is not consistent with the germline gene, which may arise from a read error. V usage is TRBV20-1 and J usage is TRBJ2-2; 12 bases are a match to TRBD2. Germline lookup yields CDR1 DFQATT and CDR2 SNEGSKA (reference sequence). The CDR3 consists of 19 residues. The CDR3 here is CSAPKGLAGGNANTGELFF. DNA of the CDR3: TGTAGTGCCCCCAAGGGGCTAGCGGGGGGGAATGCGAACACCGGGGAGCTGTTTTTT.

This clonotype was observed once. V and J are TRBV20-1 and TRBJ2-1; 7 nucleotides line up with TRBD2. The junction had 7 bases not matched to a gene; V was cut back by 0 bases and J by 8 bases. This CDR3 comprises 14 residues. The germline V gene has CDR1 DFQATT and CDR2 SNEGSKA (reference sequence). CDR3 coding DNA: TGCAGTGCTAGAGACGGACTAGTAATACATGAGCAGTTCTTC. This sequence encodes CSARDGLVIHEQFF.

The chain recombines TRBV10-3 with TRBJ2-1; 13 bases fit TRBD2. Germline assignment: CDR1 ENHRY and CDR2 SYGVKD. The CDR3 sequence is 14 residues long. V lost 6 bases, J lost 8 bases, and 4 bases stayed unmatched. CDR3 amino acids: CAISRGLAGYEQFF. Written as DNA, the CDR3 is TGTGCCATCAGCCGGGGACTAGCGGGGTATGAGCAGTTCTTC.

The V call is TRBV7-6, the J call TRBJ2-1, with TRBD2 matching 9 bases. The V gene end was trimmed by 1 base and the J gene end by 6 bases; junction bases not matched to a gene: 4. Germline V gives CDR1 SGHVS, CDR2 FNYEAQ. The CDR3 is 15 amino acids. CDR3 residues: CASSLGSGSVNEQFF. The CDR3 nucleotides are TGTGCCAGCAGCTTAGGTAGCGGGAGCGTCAATGAGCAGTTCTTC.

This clonotype is medium-sized (0.01 to 0.1%) in the sample. The V gene is TRBV20-1, the J gene TRBJ1-1; D not certain. V gave up 3 bases and J gave up 7 bases, with 9 bases separating them. CDR3 length: 11 residues. CDR1 and CDR2 (germline): DFQATT, SNEGSKA (reference sequence). The DNA of the CDR3 is TGCAGTGCTAGGACAAAGGGTGAAGCTTTCTTT. This sequence encodes CSARTKGEAFF.

Only a few counts were recorded for this clonotype. CDR3 residues: CAISEWEDTGELFF. In nucleotides, the CDR3 is TGTGCCATCAGTGAGTGGGAGGATACCGGGGAGCTGTTTTTT. This rearrangement joins TRBV10-3 to TRBJ2-2, with D maybe TRBD2 (6 bases). V lost 1 base, J lost 5 bases, and 8 bases lay in between. This CDR3 is 14 amino acids long. Germline lookup yields CDR1 ENHRY and CDR2 SYGVKD.